The next 32 T cell receptor beta chains were all read from a single sample in a study of regulatory T cells in long-lasting Graves disease. With iRepertoire HTBI primers and Arm-PCR of CDR3 regions, TCR beta libraries were built. TCRdb fed the multiplex PCR reads into MiXCR, producing one record per CDR3 protein. The table includes over 250,000 distinct CDR3 sequences, 22% detected once. Time point described: persistent/refractory GD, antithyroid drugs over 5 years with positive TRAb. TCR sequences were obtained from RNA taken from PBMCs. The sample in question was peripheral blood mononuclear cells (PBMCs), obtained when the disease was refractory, from a patient treated with antithyroid drugs. Source of these receptors: a female donor with Graves disease.

CDR3 in amino acids: CASSRTGMNSPLHF. Here the CDR3 DNA reads TGCGCCAGCAGCCGGACAGGGATGAATTCACCCCTCCACTTT. The J gene is TRBJ1-6, the V gene TRBV10-2, with 8 bases fitting TRBD1. This CDR3 has 14 amino acids. In germline, CDR1 is WSHSY, CDR2 SAAADI. The ends lost 6 bases at V and 7 bases at J; junction bases unmatched: 5.

This clonotype was recorded at least ten times. The gene calls are TRBV20-1 and TRBJ2-7; 8 positions agree with TRBD2. This CDR3 spans 14 amino acids. V lost 3 bases and J lost 3; bases outside the gene matches: 7. CDR1 is DFQATT and CDR2 is SNEGSKA in the germline V gene (reference sequence). The DNA of the CDR3 is TGCAGTGCTAGCCTTAGCGGGATGGGCTACGAGCAGTACTTC. Amino acids: CSASLSGMGYEQYF.

Many counts were recorded for this clonotype. The chain links TRBV11-2 to TRBJ2-7, with 10 positions matching TRBD2. V shed 1 base and J 3 bases; nucleotides not matched to a gene: 0. The CDR3 runs to 14 residues. CDR1 is SGHAT, CDR2 FQNNGV, per germline. This CDR3 reads CASSLGTSGYEQYF. Here the CDR3 DNA reads TGTGCCAGCAGCTTAGGGACTAGCGGCTACGAGCAGTACTTC. Based on the CDR3 plus reference TRBV11-2 and TRBJ2-7, the full variable domain is EAGVAQSPRYKIIEKRQSVAFWCNPISGHATLYWYQQILGQGPKLLIQFQNNGVVDDSQLPKDRFSAERLKGVDSTLKIQPAKLEDSAVYLCASSLGTSGYEQYFGPGTRLTVT.

This clonotype was counted ten times or more. The chain employs TRBV30 and TRBJ2-4; 8 bases match TRBD1. Germline CDR1 and CDR2: GTSNPN and SVGIG (reference sequence). There are 13 residues in the CDR3. The ends lost 5 bases at V and 5 bases at J; junction bases unmatched: 5. DNA for the CDR3: TGTGCCTGGGGGGGGACAGGCCAAAACATTCAGTACTTC. This codes for CAWGGTGQNIQYF.

As for this clonotype: A much bigger clone sits one base away, suggesting this may be a read error. The rearrangement uses TRBV28 and TRBJ1-5, with D perhaps matching TRBD1 (5 bases). Germline CDR1 is MDHEN and CDR2 is SYDVKM. This CDR3 is 14 amino acids long. The CDR3 protein is CTSRAATGNQPQHF. CDR3 DNA sequence: TGTACCAGCAGGGCCGCGACAGGCAATCAGCCCCAGCATTTT. Full variable domain (missing parts from reference TRBV28 and TRBJ1-5): DVKVTQSSRYLVKRTGEKVFLECVQDMDHENMFWYRQDPGLGLRLIYFSYDVKMKEKGDIPEGYSVSREKKERFSLILESASTNQTSMYLCTSRAATGNQPQHFGDGTRLSIL.

The chain couples TRBV6-1 to TRBJ1-5; no clear D. Germline V lookup: CDR1 MNHNS, CDR2 SASEGT. The CDR3 is 17 amino acids. V was trimmed by 8 bases and J by 0 bases, leaving 20 bases between them. The CDR3 coding sequence is TGTGCCAGCTCCACCATGCAATGGCCTTATAGCAATCAGCCCCAGCATTTT. Translating gives CASSTMQWPYSNQPQHF.

J is TRBJ1-6 and V is TRBV19, with D unclear. CDR3 length equals 11 residues. CDR1 is LNHDA and CDR2 is SQIVND in the germline V gene (reference sequence). V was cut by 7 bases and J by 7 bases, with 5 bases left in between. For the CDR3, the DNA is TGTGCCAGTATACCCAATTCACCCCTCCACTTT. Translation: CASIPNSPLHF.

The J gene is TRBJ1-1, the V gene TRBV10-3, with TRBD1 matching over 8 bases. This CDR3 contains 14 residues. The germline V gene encodes CDR1 ENHRY and CDR2 SYGVKD. V was pared by 2 bases and J by 1 base, with 0 bases of the junction left unmatched. CDR3 amino acids: CAISETGGNTEAFF. The CDR3 DNA reads TGTGCCATCAGTGAGACAGGGGGGAACACTGAAGCTTTCTTT.

This clonotype was recorded many times. The genes are TRBV12-3 or TRBV12-4 and TRBJ1-1; possibly TRBD1 for D (6 bases). CDR3 length equals 13 residues. V was shortened by 7 bases and J by 4 bases, with 13 bases between the two germline ends. This CDR3 is CASTQEGGTEAFF. The CDR3 DNA sequence: TGTGCCAGCACTCAGGAGGGGGGCACTGAAGCTTTCTTT.

This clonotype was recorded many times. The V and J genes are TRBV27 and TRBJ2-7; no reliable D call. This CDR3 region has 12 residues. Germline loops: CDR1 MNHEY, CDR2 SMNVEV (reference sequence). Trimming took off 6 bases at V and 6 bases at J, with 12 bases between the two ends. The DNA of the CDR3 is TGTGCCAGCAGCCCTCCCGCCCGCGAGCAGTACTTC. Residues: CASSPPAREQYF.

This clonotype was recorded many times. This sequence joins TRBV28 and TRBJ2-5; tentatively, D is TRBD1 (5 bases). This CDR3 region has 13 residues. Looked up from germline, CDR1 is MDHEN and CDR2 is SYDVKM. V was pared by 3 bases and J by 2 bases, with 7 bases between. CDR3: CASSFPGQETQYF. The CDR3 DNA is TGTGCCAGCAGTTTCCCAGGGCAAGAGACCCAGTACTTC.

Only a few counts were recorded for this clonotype. A much larger clone lies a single base off, so this may be a read error. The CDR3 carries no conserved terminal phenylalanine or tryptophan, so it likely arises from a read error. The rearrangement links TRBV27 to TRBJ2-5; D possibly corresponds to TRBD1 (6 bases). Germline CDR1 is MNHEY and CDR2 is SMNVEV (reference sequence). The CDR3 sequence is 16 residues long. The V gene lost 2 bases and the J gene lost 0 bases, with 13 bases spanning the gap. CDR3 sequence reads: CASSLQGKIYQETQYL. The CDR3 DNA is TGTGCCAGCAGTTTACAGGGGAAGATCTACCAAGAGACCCAGTACCTC.

This chain joins TRBV25-1 and TRBJ2-5; D is unresolved. V was clipped by 8 bases and J by 2 bases, with 12 bases between them. The germline gives CDR1 MGHDK, CDR2 SYGVNS. The CDR3 runs 13 residues. CDR3 amino acids: CASAMVHQETQYF. Written as DNA, the CDR3 is TGTGCCAGCGCAATGGTCCATCAAGAGACCCAGTACTTC. Based on the CDR3 plus reference TRBV25-1 and TRBJ2-5, the full variable domain is EADIYQTPRYLVIGTGKKITLECSQTMGHDKMYWYQQDPGMELHLIHYSYGVNSTEKGDLSSESTVSRIRTEHFPLTLESARPSHTSQYLCASAMVHQETQYFGPGTRLLVL.

This clonotype was observed a handful of times. The chain uses TRBV5-1 and TRBJ2-7; tentative D call: TRBD2 (6 bases). Per the germline V gene, CDR1 is SGHRS and CDR2 is YFSETQ. The CDR3 is 15 amino acids. V was cut by 4 bases and J by 3 bases, with 17 bases left in between. CDR3 in DNA: TGCGCCAGCAGCGTTGGGGGGACGGCGAACTACGAGCAGTACTTC. It translates to CASSVGGTANYEQYF.

The CDR3 region has the DNA TGCAGTGCTCCCGGGACTCGGGGGTACGAGCAGTACTTC. It encodes CSAPGTRGYEQYF. The rearrangement uses TRBV20-1 and TRBJ2-7, with D perhaps matching TRBD2 (6 bases). The germline CDR1 and CDR2 sequences are DFQATT and SNEGSKA (reference sequence). Deletions cut 5 bases from V and 4 bases from J, with 15 bases between. CDR3 size: 13 residues.

The table lists this clonotype with many counts. This chain links TRBV3-1 with TRBJ2-5; D is possibly TRBD2 (6 bases). The germline CDR1 and CDR2 sequences are LGHDT and YNNKEL (reference sequence). Deletions cut 3 bases from V and 2 bases from J, with 10 bases between. This CDR3 contains 14 residues. The CDR3, as DNA: TGTGCCAGCAGCCATCTGGCGGGGCAAGAGACCCAGTACTTC. It specifies CASSHLAGQETQYF.

The chain has TRBV25-1 and TRBJ1-1; D is perhaps TRBD1 (5 bases). The CDR3 length is 12 residues. With 7 bases removed from V and 5 bases from J, the gap between germline ends came to 11 bases. From germline, CDR1 is MGHDK and CDR2 SYGVNS. DNA of the CDR3: TGTGCCAGCACGGGGGGGTGGACTGAAGCTTTCTTT. It encodes CASTGGWTEAFF.

This clonotype was counted many times. The rearrangement uses TRBV20-1 and TRBJ1-6; D gene unclear. The CDR3 runs to 15 residues. Germline V gene lookup returns CDR1 DFQATT and CDR2 SNEGSKA (reference sequence). Trimming removed 4 bases from V and 7 bases from J, with 17 bases in between. CDR3 DNA sequence: TGCAGTGCTAAAAGAACGTTGGCTATCAATTCACCCCTCCACTTT. Protein product: CSAKRTLAINSPLHF.

The chain employs TRBV27 and TRBJ2-2; D not resolved. CDR3 length equals 15 residues. In germline, CDR1 is MNHEY, CDR2 SMNVEV (reference sequence). V gave up 4 bases and J gave up 4 bases, with 13 bases separating them. CDR3 nucleotides: TGTGCCAGCAGTTGGACGGAAGTGCCCACCGGGGAGCTGTTTTTT. Protein product: CASSWTEVPTGELFF.

Many counts were recorded for this clonotype. The chain is built from TRBV28 and TRBJ1-6; D gene unclear. CDR1 is MDHEN and CDR2 is SYDVKM in the germline V gene. The CDR3 is 14 residues long. Trimming removed 2 bases from V and 8 bases from J, with 10 bases in between. Written as DNA, the CDR3 is TGTGCCAGCAGTTTAGCGGGGATGGATTCACCCCTCCACTTT. Its protein product is CASSLAGMDSPLHF.

The rearrangement links TRBV12-3 or TRBV12-4 to TRBJ1-5; weak D call: TRBD1 (5 bases). The CDR3 covers 14 residues. V was shortened by 1 base and J by 5 bases, with 9 bases between the two germline ends. The CDR3 sequence is CASSLGRVHQPQHF. CDR3 sequence (DNA): TGTGCCAGCAGTTTAGGCAGGGTTCATCAGCCCCAGCATTTT.

This clonotype has at least ten counts. The chain joins TRBV3-1 to TRBJ1-1; TRBD1 matches 7 bases. Per germline, CDR1 LGHDT and CDR2 YNNKEL (reference sequence). J was trimmed by 10 bases and V by 2 bases; bases with no gene match: 7. The CDR3 sequence is 13 residues long. For the CDR3, the DNA is TGTGCCAGCAGCCAAACCCGGACAGGACCAGCTTTCTTT. Its translation: CASSQTRTGPAFF. Looking up the rest from reference TRBV3-1 and TRBJ1-1 gives the full variable domain: DTAVSQTPKYLVTQMGNDKSIKCEQNLGHDTMYWYKQDSKKFLKIMFSYNNKELIINETVPNRFSPKSPDKAHLNLHINSLELGDSAVYFCASSQTRTGPAFFGQGTRLTVV.

The chain employs TRBV6-1 and TRBJ2-1; D remains ambiguous. The germline V and J ends were trimmed by 8 bases and 4 bases, with 12 bases remaining between them. There are 13 residues in the CDR3. Germline values: CDR1 MNHNS, CDR2 SASEGT. Here the CDR3 reads CASGHGQYNEQFF. Here the CDR3 DNA reads TGTGCCAGCGGTCATGGGCAATACAATGAGCAGTTCTTC.

This clonotype has ten or more counts. CDR3 amino acids: CSARTTYEQYF. CDR3 DNA: TGCAGTGCTAGAACAACCTACGAGCAGTACTTC. J is TRBJ2-7 and V is TRBV20-1; D gene uncertain. With 2 bases removed from V and 2 bases from J, the gap between germline ends came to 4 bases. Germline-derived CDR1 and CDR2 are DFQATT and SNEGSKA (reference sequence). This CDR3 spans 11 amino acids.

The chain combines TRBV29-1 with TRBJ2-3; no reliable D call. Trimming removed 2 bases from V and 7 bases from J, with 10 bases in between. From germline, CDR1 is SQVTM and CDR2 ANQGSEA. The CDR3 totals 12 residues. The CDR3 loop reads CSVEMQPHTQYF. CDR3 nucleotide sequence: TGCAGCGTTGAAATGCAACCTCATACGCAGTATTTT.

This clonotype showed up many times. The chain carries TRBV6-1 and TRBJ1-1, with unresolved D. The CDR3 is 16 residues long. The V and J ends lost 2 bases and 7 bases respectively, with 20 bases between them. The germline V gene encodes CDR1 MNHNS and CDR2 SASEGT. The CDR3 loop reads CASSEYRNTGTDEAFF. In nucleotides, the CDR3 is TGTGCCAGCAGTGAATACAGAAATACCGGAACAGATGAAGCTTTCTTT.

This chain joins TRBV6-1 and TRBJ2-7; the D is unclear. Germline-derived CDR1 and CDR2 are MNHNS and SASEGT. V dropped 7 bases and J dropped 3 bases, with 13 bases sitting between them. The CDR3 is made up of 13 amino acids. This CDR3 is CASISWGGYEQYF. In DNA, the CDR3 is TGTGCCAGCATCTCCTGGGGTGGCTACGAGCAGTACTTC.

This chain uses TRBV6-1 with TRBJ2-3; no reliable D call. Trimming stripped 6 bases from V and 4 bases from J, with 8 bases between. Germline assignment: CDR1 MNHNS and CDR2 SASEGT. The CDR3 consists of 12 residues. The CDR3 DNA reads as TGTGCCAGCAGCCCCACGTCAGATACGCAGTATTTT. It encodes CASSPTSDTQYF.

This clonotype was recorded a few times. The rearrangement links TRBV28 to TRBJ2-3; D might be TRBD2 (6 bases). From germline, CDR1 is MDHEN and CDR2 SYDVKM. CDR3 length: 19 residues. The ends were cut back, 7 bases at V and 0 bases at J, with 26 bases in the middle. The CDR3 here is CASTLTSGRGVTSTDTQYF. CDR3 bases: TGTGCCAGCACCCTCACGTCGGGGCGGGGTGTAACGAGCACAGATACGCAGTATTTT.

This clonotype was seen ten or more times. The V call is TRBV7-2, the J call TRBJ2-5, with 8 bases lining up with TRBD2. The length of the CDR3 is 15 residues. Germline V gene sequence: CDR1 SGHTA, CDR2 FQGNSA. Losses at the gene ends were 4 bases for V and 0 bases for J; bases not matched to a gene: 4. For the CDR3, the DNA is TGTGCCAGCAGCTCCGGGAGGGCATACCAAGAGACCCAGTACTTC. This codes for CASSSGRAYQETQYF.

This clonotype showed up just a few times. This chain uses TRBV6-1 with TRBJ2-5, with D hard to call. There are 15 residues in the CDR3. The germline V and J ends were trimmed by 6 bases and 4 bases, with 18 bases remaining between them. Germline-derived CDR1 and CDR2 are MNHNS and SASEGT. CDR3 in amino acids: CASSRRIQSPETQYF. The CDR3 bases are TGTGCCAGCAGCCGTCGTATACAAAGCCCAGAGACCCAGTACTTC.

This chain links TRBV11-2 with TRBJ2-6; D might be TRBD1 (6 bases). Germline values: CDR1 SGHAT, CDR2 FQNNGV. There are 15 residues in the CDR3. The germline V and J ends were trimmed by 8 bases and 1 base, with 12 bases remaining between them. This chain's CDR3 is CASELRGSGANVLTF. The DNA of the CDR3 is TGTGCCAGCGAGCTCAGGGGTTCTGGGGCCAACGTCCTGACTTTC.